This T cell receptor (beta chain) was documented in a study of blood T cell repertoires in COVID-19. Germline V gives CDR1 LNHDA, CDR2 SQIVND (reference sequence). Trimming pared 7 bases from V and 0 bases from J, leaving 9 bases between. CDR3 length: 13 amino acids. Data came from immunoSEQ multiplex PCR; TCRdb stores just in-frame clones and leaves some out. The sample carries some 60,000 clones, more than 90% recorded once. V and J are TRBV19 and TRBJ1-1; D remains ambiguous. Material for sequencing was peripheral blood. The receptor comes from a man in his 60s with acute or convalescent COVID-19. The CDR3 nucleotides read TGTGCCAGTAAGTACACCTTGAACACTGAAGCTTTCTTT. Protein product: CASKYTLNTEAFF.